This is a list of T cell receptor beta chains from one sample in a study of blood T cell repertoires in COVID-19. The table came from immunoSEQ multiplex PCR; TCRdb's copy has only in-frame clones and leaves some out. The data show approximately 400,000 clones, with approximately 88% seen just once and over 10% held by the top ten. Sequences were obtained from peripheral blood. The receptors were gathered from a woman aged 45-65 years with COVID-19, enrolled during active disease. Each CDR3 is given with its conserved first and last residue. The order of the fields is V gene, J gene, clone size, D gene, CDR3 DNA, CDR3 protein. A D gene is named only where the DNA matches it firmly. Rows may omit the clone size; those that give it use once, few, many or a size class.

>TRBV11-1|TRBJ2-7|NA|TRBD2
TGTGCCAGCAGCTTGGGACTAGCGGGGGACGAGCAGTACTTC
CASSLGLAGDEQYF
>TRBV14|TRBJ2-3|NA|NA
TGTGCCAGCAGCCAAGACGGGGGGCATACGCAGTATTTT
CASSQDGGHTQYF
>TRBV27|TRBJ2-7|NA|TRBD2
TGTGCCAGCAAACGGACAGCGGGGGGGATCTACGAGCAGTACTTC
CASKRTAGGIYEQYF
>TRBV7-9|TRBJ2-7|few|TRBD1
TGTGCCAGCAGCTCTCGACAGGGTGGTTCCTACGAGCAGTACTTC
CASSSRQGGSYEQYF
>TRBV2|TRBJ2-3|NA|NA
TGTGCCAGCAGTGAAAACTCCCCTCTTAGCACAGATACGCAGTATTTT
CASSENSPLSTDTQYF
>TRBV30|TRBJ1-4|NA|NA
TGTGCCTGGGGGAATCGAGGGATTACTAATGAAAAACTGTTTTTT
CAWGNRGITNEKLFF
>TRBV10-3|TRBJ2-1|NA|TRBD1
TGTGCCATCAGTGAGTCAGGGGGCTACCTCAATGAGCAGTTCTTC
CAISESGGYLNEQFF
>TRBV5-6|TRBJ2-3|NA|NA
TGTGCCAGCAGACGACAGGTAGATACGCAGTATTTT
CASRRQVDTQYF
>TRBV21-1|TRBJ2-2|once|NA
TGTGCCAGCGCCGTAAAGCGCGTGAGGGATGCCGGGGAGCTGTTTTTT
CASAVKRVRDAGELFF
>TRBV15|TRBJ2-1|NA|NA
TGTGCCACCAGCAGAGCGGCAGGGCCCTACAATGAGCAGTTCTTC
CATSRAAGPYNEQFF
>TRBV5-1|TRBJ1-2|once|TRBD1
TGCGCCAGCCAACAGGGGCCCACTAACTATGGCTACACCTTC
CASQQGPTNYGYTF
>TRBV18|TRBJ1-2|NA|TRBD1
TGTGCCAGCTCACCAGTGCCAGGGGGGATGGATGGCTACACCTTC
CASSPVPGGMDGYTF
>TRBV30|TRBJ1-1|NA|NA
TGTGCCTGGAGTACAGGGTGGACTGAAGCTTTCTTT
CAWSTGWTEAFF
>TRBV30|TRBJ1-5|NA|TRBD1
TGTGCCTGGAGGTTTCCGGGACAGGGGAATCAGCCCCAGCATTTT
CAWRFPGQGNQPQHF
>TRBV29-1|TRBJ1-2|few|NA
TGCAGCGCCGGAGGGACCTCCCGAGGAGGCTACACCTTC
CSAGGTSRGGYTF
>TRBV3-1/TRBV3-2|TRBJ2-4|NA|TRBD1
TGTGCCAGCAGCCGGACAGGGAACAAAAACATTCAGTACTTC
CASSRTGNKNIQYF
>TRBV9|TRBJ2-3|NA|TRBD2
TGTGCCAGCAGCCCGGGAGGGGTCATCACAGATACGCAGTATTTT
CASSPGGVITDTQYF
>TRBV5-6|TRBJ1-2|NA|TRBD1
TGTGCCAGCAGCGCGCCGGGACAGGGTGGCTACACCTTC
CASSAPGQGGYTF
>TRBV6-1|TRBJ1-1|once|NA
TGTGCCAGCAGTGAGGCGGGGTCTAGGGAAACTGAAGCTTTCTTT
CASSEAGSRETEAFF
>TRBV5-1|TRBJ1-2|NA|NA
TGCGCCAGCAGCTTGGAGGGACTGAGCTATGGCTACACCTTC
CASSLEGLSYGYTF
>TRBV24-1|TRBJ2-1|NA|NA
TGTGCCACCAGTGACCCCACCGCCCGCGGCGATGAGCAGTTCTTC
CATSDPTARGDEQFF
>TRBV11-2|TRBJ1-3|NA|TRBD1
TGTGCCAGCAGCCTCGGGACAGGGACGATCTCTGGAAACACCATATATTTT
CASSLGTGTISGNTIYF
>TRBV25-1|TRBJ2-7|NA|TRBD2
TGTGCCAGCAGTGATCCCCGGCGGGGGGCCTACGAGCAGTACTTC
CASSDPRRGAYEQYF
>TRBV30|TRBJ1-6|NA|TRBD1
TGTGCCTGGCTGGCCGGGACAGGGGCGAGCTCCTATAATTCACCCCTCCACTTT
CAWLAGTGASSYNSPLHF
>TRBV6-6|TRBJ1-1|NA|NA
TGTGCCAGCAATTACCCCGGGGACACTGAAGCTTTCTTT
CASNYPGDTEAFF
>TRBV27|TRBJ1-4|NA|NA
TGTGCCAGCCGCGATCTTCAGGGACATAATGAAAAACTGTTTTTT
CASRDLQGHNEKLFF
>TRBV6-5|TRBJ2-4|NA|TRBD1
TGTGCCAGCAGCTACAGGGGGCACAACATTCAGTACTTC
CASSYRGHNIQYF
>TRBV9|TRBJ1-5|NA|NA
TGTGCCAGCAGTAGGGGGAATCAGCCCCAGCATTTT
CASSRGNQPQHF
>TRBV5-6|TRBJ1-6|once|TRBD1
TGTGCCAGCAGCTTGACAGGGGGCTGGTATAATTCACCCCTCCACTTT
CASSLTGGWYNSPLHF
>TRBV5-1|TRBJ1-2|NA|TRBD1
TGCGCCAGCAGCTTGGCGAGACAGGGAGGCTACACCTTC
CASSLARQGGYTF
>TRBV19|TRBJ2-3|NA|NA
TGTGCCAGTAGTAATCCAGGGATAGCAGATACGCAGTATTTT
CASSNPGIADTQYF
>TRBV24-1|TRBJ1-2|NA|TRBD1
TGTGCCACCAGTGATCAACAGGGGTTAGGCTACACCTTC
CATSDQQGLGYTF
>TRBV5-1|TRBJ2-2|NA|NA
TGCGCCAGCAGCTTGCGAGGGGGCGGGGAGCTGTTTTTT
CASSLRGGGELFF
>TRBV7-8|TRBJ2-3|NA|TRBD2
TGTGCCAGCAGCCTCCTGGGGACTAGCGGGGATACGCAGTATTTT
CASSLLGTSGDTQYF
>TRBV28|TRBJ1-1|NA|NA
TGTGCCAGCAGGTACAGCTCCCCGACCACTGAAGCTTTCTTT
CASRYSSPTTEAFF
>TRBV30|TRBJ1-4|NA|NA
TGTGCCTGGAGTCCTAATCCCCTTGAAAAACTGTTTTTT
CAWSPNPLEKLFF
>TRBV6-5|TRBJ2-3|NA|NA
TGTGCCAGCAGAAGTAGGGGGAGTAGCGCAGATACGCAGTATTTT
CASRSRGSSADTQYF
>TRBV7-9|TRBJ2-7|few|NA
TGTGCCAGCAGTTCGGACACCTACGAGCAGTACTTC
CASSSDTYEQYF
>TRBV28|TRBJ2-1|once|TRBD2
TGTGCCAGCAGTGCACCCCCCGCCGGTAGCGGGGGAGACAATGAGCAGTTCTTC
CASSAPPAGSGGDNEQFF
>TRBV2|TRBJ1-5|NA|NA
TGTGCCAGCAGTGGGGGGCAGCTTAGCAATCAGCCCCAGCATTTT
CASSGGQLSNQPQHF
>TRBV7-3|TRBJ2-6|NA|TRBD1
TGTGCCACCACACTGGACAGGGTTTACTCTGGGGCCAACGTCCTGACTTTC
CATTLDRVYSGANVLTF
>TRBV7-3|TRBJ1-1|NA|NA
TGTGCCAGCAGCCCCGAAAAGGGGCCCTCTTATAACACTGAAGCTTTCTTT
CASSPEKGPSYNTEAFF
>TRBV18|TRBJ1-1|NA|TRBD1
TGTGCCAGCTCACCACCGGGACAGGGTTGGGGCACTGAAGCTTTCTTT
CASSPPGQGWGTEAFF
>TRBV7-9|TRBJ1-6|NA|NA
TGTGCCAGCAGCTTATACATGTCTAATTCACCCCTCCACTTT
CASSLYMSNSPLHF
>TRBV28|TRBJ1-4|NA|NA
TGTGCCAGCAGTTTGGTAGGGGCGCTTAATGAAAAACTGTTTTTT
CASSLVGALNEKLFF
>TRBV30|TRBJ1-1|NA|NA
TGTGCCTGGAGTGTACGCGGCAGAAACACTGAAGCTTTCTTT
CAWSVRGRNTEAFF
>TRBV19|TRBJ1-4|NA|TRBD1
TGTGCCAGTAGTATAGGACTGACAGGGGTGTATGAAAAACTGTTTTTT
CASSIGLTGVYEKLFF
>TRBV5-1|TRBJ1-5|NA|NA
TGCGCCAGCAGCTTGACGGGGGATTATAGCAATCAGCCCCAGCATTTT
CASSLTGDYSNQPQHF
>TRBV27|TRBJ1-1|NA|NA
TGTGCCAGCAGTTCAGTAGCGAACACTGAAGCTTTCTTT
CASSSVANTEAFF
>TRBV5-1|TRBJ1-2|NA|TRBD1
TGCGCCAGCAGCTTGGTAGGGGGCGAGGGCTACACCTTC
CASSLVGGEGYTF
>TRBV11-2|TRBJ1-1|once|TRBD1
TGTGCCAGCAGCTCCGAACCCCCACAGGGGGCTACTGAAGCTTTCTTT
CASSSEPPQGATEAFF
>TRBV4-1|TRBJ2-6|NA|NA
TGCGCCAGCAGCCCCCTGACAGTAACCTCTTCTGGGGCCAACGTCCTGACTTTC
CASSPLTVTSSGANVLTF
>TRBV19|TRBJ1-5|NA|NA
TGTGCCAGTAGGATGGGTTGGGGCAACAATCAGCCCCAGCATTTT
CASRMGWGNNQPQHF
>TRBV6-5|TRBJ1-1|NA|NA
TGTGCCAGCAGTTACACGGGGACAGAAGCTTTCTTT
CASSYTGTEAFF
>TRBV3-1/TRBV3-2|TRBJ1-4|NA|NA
TGTGCCAGCAGGACGACAGCAACTAATGAAAAACTGTTTTTT
CASRTTATNEKLFF